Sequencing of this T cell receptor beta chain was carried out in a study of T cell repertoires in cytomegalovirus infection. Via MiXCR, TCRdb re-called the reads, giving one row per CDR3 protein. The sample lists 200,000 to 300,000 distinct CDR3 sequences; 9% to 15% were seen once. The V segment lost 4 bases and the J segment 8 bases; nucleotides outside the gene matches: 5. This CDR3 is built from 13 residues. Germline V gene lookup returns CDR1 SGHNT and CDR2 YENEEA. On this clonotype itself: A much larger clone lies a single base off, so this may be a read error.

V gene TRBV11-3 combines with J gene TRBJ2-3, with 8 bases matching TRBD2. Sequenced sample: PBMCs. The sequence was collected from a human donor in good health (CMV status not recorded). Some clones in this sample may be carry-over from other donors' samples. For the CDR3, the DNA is TGTGCCAGCAGCTGGACGGCGGGGGGTACGCAGTATTTT. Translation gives CASSWTAGGTQYF.